The 28 T cell receptor beta chains in this list originate from one sample, sequenced in a study of beta chain features in type 1 diabetes. Study-level findings and limits: Patients with Type 1 diabetes showed moderately but significantly shorter TCRB CDR3s in all four CD4+ subsets.

What was sequenced were expressed TCRB transcripts, since all of the isolated RNA had been reverse transcribed. The method was immunoSEQ multiplex PCR; TCRdb's version includes in-frame clones alone and lacks a portion of them. The table records a few hundred thousand clones, approximately 12% of them present only once. These receptors have no identified antigens. The material sequenced was naive CD4+ T cells from blood. The receptors were gathered from a woman aged 18 to 35 with type 1 diabetes.

A few counts support this clone. The V and J genes are TRBV27 and TRBJ2-7, with D perhaps TRBD2 (5 bases). This CDR3 has 13 residues. Germline V gene lookup returns CDR1 MNHEY and CDR2 SMNVEV (reference sequence). Between the trimmed V and J ends, which lost 11 bases and 3 bases, there was a span of 17 bases. The CDR3 coding sequence is TGTGCCGCTTTAACTAGATGGAACTACGAGCAGTACTTC. Translating gives CAALTRWNYEQYF.

This clone was counted only a few times. The chain uses TRBV12-5 and TRBJ2-5; 10 bases are a match to TRBD1. This CDR3 comprises 18 residues. Germline CDR1 LGHNT, CDR2 FRNRAP. V shed 0 bases and J 5 bases; nucleotides not matched to a gene: 12. CDR3 amino acids: CASGLVAWDRGPRETQYF. The DNA for the CDR3 is TGTGCTAGTGGTTTGGTAGCGTGGGACAGGGGACCACGGGAGACCCAGTACTTC.

This clone was seen a few times. The chain couples TRBV7-2 to TRBJ2-7; 9 bases are a match to TRBD1. Germline V gene sequence: CDR1 SGHTA, CDR2 FQGNSA. With V trimmed by 6 bases and J by 5 bases, 8 bases remained unmatched. The CDR3 is 14 residues long. The CDR3 loop is CASRDRTGADEQYF. The DNA of the CDR3 is TGTGCCAGCAGAGATAGGACAGGGGCAGACGAGCAGTACTTC.

This rearrangement joins TRBV5-1 to TRBJ1-2, with D possibly TRBD1 on 6 matching bases. This CDR3 region has 14 residues. Germline-derived CDR1 and CDR2 are SGHRS and YFSETQ. With 5 bases removed from V and 4 bases from J, the gap between germline ends came to 15 bases. The CDR3: CASSRQETIYGYTF. In DNA form, the CDR3 reads TGCGCCAGCAGTCGACAGGAGACGATCTATGGCTACACCTTC.

This chain connects TRBV5-1 to TRBJ2-3; 14 nucleotides line up with TRBD2. The CDR3 spans 16 residues. Per the germline V gene, CDR1 is SGHRS and CDR2 is YFSETQ. V trimming: 3 bases; J trimming: 6 bases; junction bases outside the gene matches: 6. The CDR3 protein is CASSSSGLAGVDTQYF. The DNA for the CDR3 is TGCGCCAGCAGCTCCTCGGGACTAGCGGGAGTGGATACGCAGTATTTT.

The rearrangement links TRBV7-2 to TRBJ1-1; TRBD1 agrees at 10 bases. The ends lost 3 bases at V and 5 bases at J; junction bases unmatched: 3. The germline V gene has CDR1 SGHTA and CDR2 FQGNSA. The CDR3 contains 14 residues. CDR3 residues: CASSFRTGGTEAFF. The DNA of the CDR3 is TGTGCCAGCAGCTTTCGGACAGGGGGGACTGAAGCTTTCTTT.

The chain couples TRBV30 to TRBJ2-5; the D is unclear. The J call may be mistaken, given a closer DNA end match to TRBJ2-7. CDR1 and CDR2 from the germline V gene are GTSNPN and SVGIG (reference sequence). This CDR3 has 12 amino acids. Here the CDR3 DNA reads TGTGCCTGGAGTAGCTCAGGTTACGAGCAGTACTTC. Translating gives CAWSSSGYEQYF.

The V call is TRBV27, the J call TRBJ2-5; 7 bases map to TRBD1. CDR3 length: 14 amino acids. Germline-derived CDR1 and CDR2 are MNHEY and SMNVEV (reference sequence). Trimming took 4 bases from V and 3 from J; bases not matched to a gene: 5. CDR3 sequence (DNA): TGTGCCAGCAGTTCCTCCGACAGGGAAGAGACCCAGTACTTC. Its translation: CASSSSDREETQYF.

The V gene is TRBV7-9, the J gene TRBJ2-7; D not certain. The CDR3 sequence is 13 residues long. Germline CDR1 and CDR2: SEHNR and FQNEAQ (reference sequence). V was trimmed by 1 base and J by 6 bases, leaving 10 bases between them. CDR3 in DNA: TGTGCCAGCAGCTTAGGACACTTTGGCGAGCAGTACTTC. Translated, it gives CASSLGHFGEQYF.

The chain is built from TRBV5-1 and TRBJ2-5; D is possibly TRBD1 (7 bases). CDR3 size: 14 residues. Germline V CDR1 and CDR2: SGHRS, YFSETQ. V shed 2 bases and J shed 3 bases, with 11 bases lying between them. The CDR3 DNA follows: TGCGCCAGCAGCTTCGGCGGGACAGAAGAGACCCAGTACTTC. Its protein is CASSFGGTEETQYF.

The chain joins TRBV7-9 to TRBJ1-5; 7 nucleotides align to TRBD1. This CDR3 spans 15 amino acids. Trimming took 5 bases from V and 4 from J; bases not matched to a gene: 8. Looked up from germline, CDR1 is SEHNR and CDR2 is FQNEAQ (reference sequence). In nucleotides, the CDR3 is TGTGCCAGCAGCCAGGGAACAGGGGCGAATCAGCCCCAGCATTTT. This encodes CASSQGTGANQPQHF.

The chain employs TRBV10-3 and TRBJ2-1, with D possibly matching TRBD1 (6 bases). Germline V lookup: CDR1 ENHRY, CDR2 SYGVKD. The germline V and J ends were trimmed by 6 bases and 5 bases, with 14 bases remaining between them. This CDR3 has 14 residues. The CDR3 DNA follows: TGTGCCATCAGCCGGACAGATGGGAACAATGAGCAGTTCTTC. This gives the protein CAISRTDGNNEQFF.

The table lists this clone with a few counts. The J gene is TRBJ2-2, the V gene TRBV28, with TRBD2 matching 8 bases. The CDR3 covers 15 residues. J gave up 3 bases and V 7 bases, and 7 bases lay outside the gene matches. CDR1 MDHEN and CDR2 SYDVKM come from the germline V gene. CDR3 sequence: CASTPGGGDTGELFF. CDR3 nucleotides: TGTGCCAGCACCCCCGGGGGGGGAGACACCGGGGAGCTGTTTTTT.

The chain recombines TRBV30 with TRBJ1-2; the D gene is possibly TRBD1 (5 bases). Trimming took 3 bases from V and 7 from J, leaving 9 bases between them. Per germline, CDR1 GTSNPN and CDR2 SVGIG (reference sequence). The CDR3 is 11 amino acids. DNA of the CDR3: TGTGCCTGGAGCGAGGACACTGGCTACACCTTC. Translated, it gives CAWSEDTGYTF.

This sequence joins TRBV5-4 and TRBJ2-1; D remains unclear. V dropped 1 base and J dropped 5 bases, with 7 bases sitting between them. The germline V gene has CDR1 SGHNT and CDR2 YYREEE (reference sequence). The CDR3 has 13 residues. The CDR3 loop reads CASSLTENNEQFF. The CDR3, as DNA: TGTGCCAGCAGCTTGACAGAAAACAATGAGCAGTTCTTC.

The sample holds a few counts of this clone. The CDR3 spells CASSPEGSGSSRRYF. The CDR3 nucleotides are TGTGCCAGCAGCCCGGAGGGAAGCGGGAGCTCTCGGAGGTACTTC. The chain carries TRBV7-9 and TRBJ2-7; TRBD2 aligns across 8 bases. With 5 bases clipped from V and 12 bases from J, the junction kept 18 bases outside the gene matches. The CDR3 has 15 residues. Per the germline V gene, CDR1 is SEHNR and CDR2 is FQNEAQ (reference sequence).

The CDR3 protein is CASITGGYTF. The CDR3 DNA follows: TGTGCCAGCATTACAGGCGGCTACACCTTC. The gene calls are TRBV27 and TRBJ1-2, with D possibly matching TRBD1 (5 bases). Germline V gene lookup returns CDR1 MNHEY and CDR2 SMNVEV (reference sequence). The V and J ends lost 7 bases and 8 bases respectively, with 8 bases between them. The CDR3 sequence is 10 residues long.

V is TRBV6-5 and J is TRBJ2-1; 10 nucleotides align to TRBD2. The ends lost 4 bases at V and 4 bases at J; junction bases unmatched: 7. CDR3 length: 16 residues. Germline V gives CDR1 MNHEY, CDR2 SVGAGI. The DNA for the CDR3 is TGTGCCAGCAGTTCCCACGGACTAGCGGCTTACAATGAGCAGTTCTTC. Its translation is CASSSHGLAAYNEQFF.

This clone was seen only a few times. V gene TRBV4-1 combines with J gene TRBJ2-5; D is undetermined. V lost 1 base and J lost 0, with 15 bases in between. The CDR3 runs 17 residues. Germline V lookup: CDR1 MGHRA, CDR2 YSYEKL. CDR3 sequence: CASSQVSTRSYQETQYF. CDR3 coding DNA: TGCGCCAGCAGCCAAGTTTCCACGAGATCCTACCAAGAGACCCAGTACTTC.

Only a few counts were recorded for this clone. The CDR3 nucleotides read TGCGCCAGCAGTCAAGCACAGGCTATCAGCAATCAGCCCCAGCATTTT. Amino acids: CASSQAQAISNQPQHF. The chain recombines TRBV23-1 with TRBJ1-5; perhaps TRBD1 as D (5 bases). TRBV23-1 is assigned to the ORF class and has an uncertain function. The CDR3 contains 16 residues. V was trimmed by 2 bases and J by 1 base, leaving 12 bases between them.

The J gene is TRBJ2-7, the V gene TRBV6-1; D is uncertain. The CDR3 is 12 residues long. The germline gives CDR1 MNHNS, CDR2 SASEGT. Trimming removed 7 bases at V and 3 bases at J, with 10 bases between. For the CDR3, the DNA is TGTGCCAGCATGAAGACTGTCTACGAGCAGTACTTC. It codes for CASMKTVYEQYF.

Only a few counts were recorded for this clone. The V gene is TRBV25-1, the J gene TRBJ1-1; possible D gene TRBD1, 5 bases. This CDR3 has 13 residues. Germline CDR1 reads MGHDK; CDR2 reads SYGVNS. Trimming removed 3 bases at V and 5 bases at J, with 10 bases between. CDR3 sequence reads: CASSEEGRTEAFF. In DNA, the CDR3 is TGTGCCAGCAGTGAGGAGGGGAGGACTGAAGCTTTCTTT.

The CDR3 DNA reads as TGTGCCAGTGGCCCCGGGACAGCTGAGCAGTTCTTC. Its protein product is CASGPGTAEQFF. The J gene is TRBJ2-1, the V gene TRBV5-4, with 7 bases that match TRBD1. The CDR3 extends over 12 amino acids. Germline-derived CDR1 and CDR2 are SGHNT and YYREEE (reference sequence). V shed 8 bases and J 9 bases; nucleotides not matched to a gene: 8.

The sample holds a few counts of this clone. V and J are TRBV19 and TRBJ2-1; 13 positions agree with TRBD2. CDR3 length equals 15 residues. V gave up 9 bases and J gave up 5 bases; unmatched junction bases: 7. Germline V gene sequence: CDR1 LNHDA, CDR2 SQIVND (reference sequence). The CDR3 DNA reads as TGTGCCAGCAAACTACTAGCGGGAGGGAACAATGAGCAGTTCTTC. Its protein product is CASKLLAGGNNEQFF.

This chain links TRBV27 with TRBJ2-3; D gene unclear. CDR1 is MNHEY and CDR2 is SMNVEV in the germline V gene (reference sequence). This CDR3 is 13 amino acids long. V dropped 3 bases and J dropped 9 bases, with 13 bases sitting between them. CDR3 DNA: TGTGCCAGCAGTTTGACGAGCCAGGTCACGCAGTATTTT. Translation gives CASSLTSQVTQYF.

In its sample, this clone was seen a few times. J is TRBJ2-1 and V is TRBV30, with 10 bases that match TRBD2. CDR1 and CDR2 from the germline V gene are GTSNPN and SVGIG (reference sequence). CDR3 length equals 15 residues. V lost 2 bases to trimming and J lost 2 bases; unmatched junction nucleotides: 3. This chain's CDR3 is CAWSKAGGPYNEQFF. The DNA for the CDR3 is TGTGCCTGGAGTAAAGCGGGAGGGCCCTACAATGAGCAGTTCTTC.

This clone was counted only a few times. J is TRBJ2-1 and V is TRBV11-2; 12 nucleotides align to TRBD2. The CDR3 has 16 amino acids. Trimming cost V 5 bases and J 9 bases; bases outside gene matches: 11. CDR1 and CDR2 from the germline V gene are SGHAT and FQNNGV. In nucleotides, the CDR3 is TGTGCCAGCAGCGCCGGACTAGCGGGATTAGGGGTTGAGCAGTTCTTC. This sequence encodes CASSAGLAGLGVEQFF.

This rearrangement joins TRBV7-3 to TRBJ2-1; D is unclear. V was cut by 2 bases and J by 0 bases, with 17 bases left in between. The germline gives CDR1 SGHTA, CDR2 FQGTGA. CDR3 length: 18 residues. The CDR3 protein is CASSLVWVAADSYNEQFF. Written as DNA, the CDR3 is TGTGCCAGCAGCTTAGTCTGGGTAGCTGCTGACTCCTACAATGAGCAGTTCTTC. Looking up the rest from reference TRBV7-3 and TRBJ2-1 gives the full variable domain: GAGVSQTPSNKVTEKGKYVELRCDPISGHTALYWYRQSLGQGPEFLIYFQGTGAADDSGLPNDRFFAVRPEGSVSTLKIQRTERGDSAVYLCASSLVWVAADSYNEQFFGPGTRLTVL.